This TCR beta chain appears in the sequencing data of a study of blood T cell repertoires in COVID-19. Study in general: Some COVID-19 samples were acute and others convalescent; all came from the United States, Italy and Spain. PBMCs, B-cell-depleted T cells, or T cells were the source of the cDNA or gDNA that made up the material.

Under the authors' procedure: Cell counts per sample came from amplifying reference gene primers. Method: immunoSEQ multiplex PCR; TCRdb's copy keeps in-frame clones and lacks some. V, J and clone size derive from that table, while D and trimming were established from the DNA sequence. In the table there are about 71,000 clones, 82% of which are singletons. CDR3 length: 16 residues. The germline CDR1 and CDR2 sequences are SGDLS and YYNGEE. The V segment lost 0 bases and the J segment 0 bases; nucleotides outside the gene matches: 2. The V and J genes are TRBV9 and TRBJ2-2, with 7 nucleotides matching TRBD2. The source of this sequence is a woman aged 80 or over with acute or convalescent COVID-19. Specimen: peripheral blood. The CDR3 DNA reads TGTGCCAGCAGCGTAGCAGGGAGGGCGAACACCGGGGAGCTGTTTTTT. This gives the protein CASSVAGRANTGELFF.